These 6 T cell receptor beta chains came from one sample sequenced in a study of human T cells and chemical hapten exposure. Documented time point: patch test 2, 6 weeks after DPC sensitization. The treatment was: therapeutic diphenylcyclopropenone sensitization with weekly scalp DPC. From whole blood left unfractionated, total RNA was extracted. MiXCR, applied by TCRdb to the RACE reads, yields one record per CDR3 protein. In the table there are tens of thousands of distinct CDR3 sequences, 9.5% to 10% of which are singletons. The sequencing used whole blood, collected in connection with sensitization to the hapten diphenylcyclopropenone (DPC). The receptors derive from a woman in her twenties or thirties with alopecia areata. Some clones in this sample may be carry-over from other donors' samples.

The chain combines TRBV6-2 or TRBV6-3 with TRBJ1-1; no clear D gene. The CDR3 consists of 13 residues. CDR1 is MNHEY and CDR2 is SVGEGT in the germline V gene. With 6 bases removed from V and 6 bases from J, the gap between germline ends came to 14 bases. The CDR3 region has the DNA TGTGCCAGCAGCCCCGGAAACTTCCCTGAAGCTTTCTTT. Its translation is CASSPGNFPEAFF.

The chain links TRBV7-8 to TRBJ2-3; 8 bases line up with TRBD1. The CDR3 runs 15 residues. The germline V gene has CDR1 SGHVS and CDR2 FQNEAQ. The V and J ends lost 4 bases and 4 bases, in that order; junction bases with no gene match: 7. This CDR3 reads CASSSAGGSADTQYF. DNA of the CDR3: TGTGCCAGCAGCTCCGCAGGGGGCTCGGCAGATACGCAGTATTTT. The entire variable domain, with the rest obtained from reference TRBV7-8 and TRBJ2-3, is as follows: GAGVSQSPRYKVAKRGQDVALRCDPISGHVSLFWYQQALGQGPEFLTYFQNEAQLDKSGLPSDRFFAERPEGSVSTLKIQRTQQEDSAVYLCASSSAGGSADTQYFGPGTRLTVL.

This clonotype was counted at least ten times. V is TRBV11-2 and J is TRBJ2-3; 7 nucleotides line up with TRBD2. This CDR3 region has 14 residues. V gave up 7 bases and J gave up 2 bases; unmatched junction bases: 6. CDR1 and CDR2 from the germline V gene are SGHAT and FQNNGV. In nucleotides, the CDR3 is TGTGCCAGCACGCGGGACTACACCACAGATACGCAGTATTTT. Amino acids: CASTRDYTTDTQYF.

In this sample, this clonotype turned up many times. The V call is TRBV24-1, the J call TRBJ1-5; 9 bases are shared with TRBD1. V shed 5 bases, J shed 4 bases, and the junction held 2 bases outside the gene matches. Germline CDR1 reads KGHDR; CDR2 reads SFDVKD. The CDR3 sequence is 14 residues long. The CDR3 protein is CATSAGQGNQPQHF. CDR3 nucleotides: TGTGCCACCAGTGCGGGACAGGGAAATCAGCCCCAGCATTTT.

The chain employs TRBV9 and TRBJ2-5; D tentatively fits TRBD1 or TRBD2 (5 bases each). Germline lookup yields CDR1 SGDLS and CDR2 YYNGEE. Deletions cut 4 bases from V and 4 bases from J, with 17 bases between. The CDR3 is 15 residues long. The DNA for the CDR3 is TGTGCCAGCAGCCCACCGGCCGGGGCAGGAGAGACCCAGTACTTC. Its protein is CASSPPAGAGETQYF.

This clonotype appeared many times. This chain joins TRBV5-1 and TRBJ2-1; D not certain. The CDR3 sequence is 15 residues long. V was trimmed by 0 bases and J by 1 base, leaving 8 bases between them. CDR1 is SGHRS and CDR2 is YFSETQ in the germline V gene. The CDR3 protein is CASSLDSISYNEQFF. The CDR3 DNA follows: TGCGCCAGCAGCTTGGACAGTATATCCTACAATGAGCAGTTCTTC.